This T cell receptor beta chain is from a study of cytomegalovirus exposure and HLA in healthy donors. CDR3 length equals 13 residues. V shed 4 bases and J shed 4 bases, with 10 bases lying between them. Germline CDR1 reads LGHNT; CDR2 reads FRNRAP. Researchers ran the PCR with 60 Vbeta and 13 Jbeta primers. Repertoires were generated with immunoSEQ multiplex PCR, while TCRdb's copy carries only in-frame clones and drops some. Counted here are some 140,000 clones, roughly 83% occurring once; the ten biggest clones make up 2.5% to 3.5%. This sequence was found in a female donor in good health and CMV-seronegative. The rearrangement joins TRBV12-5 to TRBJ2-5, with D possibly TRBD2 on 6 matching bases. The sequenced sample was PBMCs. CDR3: CASGWGDGETQYF. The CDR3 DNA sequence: TGTGCTAGTGGTTGGGGGGACGGAGAGACCCAGTACTTC.